This paragraph covers one T cell receptor beta chain sequence. Profiled with immunoSEQ multiplex PCR; TCRdb holds only in-frame clones, not every one. The data show over 85,000 clones, around 90% seen once. This specimen comes from a study of OX40 agonist ivuxolimab in advanced cancers. Study overall: At doses from 0.01 to 10 mg/kg, patients were given intravenous ivuxolimab every 2 weeks. The diagnoses of dose-escalation patients were hepatocellular carcinoma, melanoma, renal cell or head and neck cancer.

Trimming shortened V by 5 bases and J by 7 bases, and 17 bases separated the two germline ends. This CDR3 comprises 14 residues. CDR1 and CDR2 from the germline V gene are MGHRA and YSYEKL. V gene TRBV4-1 combines with J gene TRBJ1-2, with D uncertain. Sequenced here: CD4+ or CD8+ T cells sorted from blood, sampled in a trial of the OX40 agonist ivuxolimab. The TCR comes from an adult with an advanced solid tumor such as melanoma, head and neck, liver or kidney cancer. CDR3 bases: TGCGCCAGCAGCGAACAAGTGAGAGGAAGTGGCTACACCTTC. Translated: CASSEQVRGSGYTF.